This T cell receptor beta chain was found in a study of blood T cell repertoires in COVID-19. About the research overall: The United States, Italy and Spain supplied acute and convalescent COVID-19 samples. The cDNA or gDNA used as material had been derived from T cells, B-cell-depleted T cells, or PBMCs.

The CDR3 sequence is 14 residues long. V lost 6 bases and J lost 1, with 13 bases in between. CDR1 and CDR2 from the germline V gene are SGHRS and YFSETQ. The authors' processing: Amplification of reference gene primers provided the estimated nucleated cell counts. TCRdb keeps only in-frame clones here, not all; method: immunoSEQ multiplex PCR. That table gives V, J and clone size, and the DNA gave D and trimming. In the table there are 200,000 to 300,000 clones, under 90% of which are singletons. This rearrangement joins TRBV5-1 to TRBJ1-1, with D hard to call. This sequence was found in a man aged 60 to 75 with acute or convalescent COVID-19. The sequenced material came from peripheral blood. CDR3 bases: TGCGCCAGCAAGCCGGGTTCGGCGAACACTGAAGCTTTCTTT. This encodes CASKPGSANTEAFF.